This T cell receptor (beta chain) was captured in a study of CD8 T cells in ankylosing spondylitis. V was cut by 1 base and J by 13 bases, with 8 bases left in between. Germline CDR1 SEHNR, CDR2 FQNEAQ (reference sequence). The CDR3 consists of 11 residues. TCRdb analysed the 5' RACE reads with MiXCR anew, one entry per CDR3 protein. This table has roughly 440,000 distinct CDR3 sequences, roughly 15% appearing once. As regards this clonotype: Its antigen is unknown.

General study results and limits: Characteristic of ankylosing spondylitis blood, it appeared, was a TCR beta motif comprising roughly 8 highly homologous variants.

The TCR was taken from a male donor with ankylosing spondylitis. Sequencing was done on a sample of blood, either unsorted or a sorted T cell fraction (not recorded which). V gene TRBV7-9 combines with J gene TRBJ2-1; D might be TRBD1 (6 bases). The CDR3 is CASSLGDTQFF. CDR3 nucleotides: TGTGCCAGCAGCTTAGGGGACACACAGTTCTTC.